The clone carrying this T cell receptor (beta chain) was detected ten times or more. Antigen specificity is unknown. A library prepared for alpha chains yielded this beta chain as an off-target read; its size is of little meaning. A distinct unique molecular identifier was carried by each TCR cDNA molecule. TCRdb re-called the 5' RACE reads through MiXCR, storing one row per CDR3 protein. This table has about 6,800 distinct CDR3 sequences, around an eighth appearing once. Time point described: sample taken at primary tumor resection. The sequenced material consisted of unsorted whole RNA from tumor, nontumor lung or frozen PBMC. The source of the sample is a study of spatial heterogeneity in lung cancer. Overall study context: Alpha-chain detections were consistently fewer than beta-chain detections among the sequences.

Findings and limits, study-wide: Within tumors, counts of expanded alpha and beta TCRs tracked tumor mutation counts.

V was pared by 1 base and J by 8 bases, with 17 bases of the junction left unmatched. Per germline, CDR1 SGHNT and CDR2 YENEEA. This CDR3 has 18 amino acids. The gene calls are TRBV11-3 and TRBJ2-1; 7 bases line up with TRBD2. Sequenced material: lung tumor tissue, taken at surgery. The TCR was taken from a male donor with early-stage non-small cell lung cancer. This chain's CDR3 is CASSLVISGRLGKDEQFF. CDR3 bases: TGTGCCAGCAGCTTAGTTATTAGCGGGCGTTTGGGAAAGGATGAGCAGTTCTTC.